This T cell receptor (beta chain) emerged from a study of OX40 agonist ivuxolimab in advanced cancers. Assay: immunoSEQ multiplex PCR; the TCRdb copy retains only in-frame clones and omits some. The table has 75,000 to 95,000 clones, about 91% seen once. Any history of autoimmune disease or systemic immunosuppression disqualified patients. Trimming cost V 1 base and J 6 bases, with 6 bases left between them. CDR1 SEHNR and CDR2 FQNEAQ come from the germline V gene (reference sequence). There are 12 residues in the CDR3. The chain uses TRBV7-9 and TRBJ2-5, with D unresolved. This sequence originates from an adult with an advanced solid tumor such as melanoma, head and neck, liver or kidney cancer. Source: CD4+ or CD8+ T cells sorted from blood, taken in a trial of the OX40 agonist ivuxolimab. The CDR3 DNA reads as TGTGCCAGCAGCTTAGGTCTTCAGACCCAGTACTTC. It codes for CASSLGLQTQYF.